The rows below give T cell receptor beta chains drawn from one sample of a study of T-cell reconstitution after alpha-beta-depleted transplantation in children. TCRdb recomputed calls from the PCR reads with MiXCR, one row per CDR3 protein. The table shows 610,000 or so distinct CDR3 sequences, with 27% occurring only once. The sequencing used PBMCs, collected before TCRalphabeta/CD19-depleted stem cell transplant. These receptor sequences come from a boy younger than two with Wiskott-Aldrich syndrome, due to receive a stem cell transplant. CDR3s include the opening cysteine and the closing phenylalanine or tryptophan.

CDR3 protein: CASSLEVAGTGESKYF; V gene: TRBV5-1; J gene: TRBJ2-7
CDR3 protein: CSLGQGSEKLFF; V gene: TRBV20-1; J gene: TRBJ1-4
CDR3 protein: CASSLLTGGTYEQYF; V gene: TRBV5-1; J gene: TRBJ2-7
CDR3 protein: CASSLGQGAYSTDTQYF; V gene: TRBV5-1; J gene: TRBJ2-3
CDR3 protein: CSARGKRTAGHEQYF; V gene: TRBV20-1; J gene: TRBJ2-7
CDR3 protein: CAAAPGTGGAGTQYF; V gene: TRBV27; J gene: TRBJ2-3
CDR3 protein: CASSSEPGQGYTDTQYF; V gene: TRBV28; J gene: TRBJ2-3
CDR3 protein: CASSEGTSFGNEQFF; V gene: TRBV2; J gene: TRBJ2-1
CDR3 protein: CASSLDGTGGEKLFF; V gene: TRBV7-2; J gene: TRBJ1-4
CDR3 protein: CSARSGNRAMNTEAFF; V gene: TRBV20-1; J gene: TRBJ1-1
CDR3 protein: CASSQDILGSRSSNQPHHF; V gene: TRBV4-1; J gene: TRBJ1-5
CDR3 protein: CASRRTSGRVGYEQYF; V gene: TRBV12-3/TRBV12-4; J gene: TRBJ2-7
CDR3 protein: CSARSRGQGAWQPQHF; V gene: TRBV20-1; J gene: TRBJ1-5
CDR3 protein: CASSQGQPGLAGYSYNEQFF; V gene: TRBV12-3/TRBV12-4; J gene: TRBJ2-1